The clone carrying this T cell receptor (beta chain) was found a few times. What it binds is unknown. This entry is derived from a study of vaccination and CD4 T cells after COVID-19. With the Oncomine TCR Beta short-read assay, DNA from cultured CD4+ T cells was sequenced. Via MiXCR, TCRdb re-called the PCR reads, giving one row per CDR3 protein. The repertoire holds 11,000 to 15,000 distinct CDR3 sequences, with approximately 30% as singletons. Germline CDR1 reads WNHNN; CDR2 reads SYGVQD (reference sequence). The CDR3 spans 14 residues. Deletions cut 1 base from V and 6 bases from J, with 9 bases between. Treatment indicated: roughly 10-day PBMC culture with coronavirus spike peptide pools or control peptides (ViraFEST assay). ViraFEST stimulated the growth of antigen-specific T cells using peptide pools and subsequently profiled their TCRs by sequencing.

This rearrangement joins TRBV10-1 to TRBJ2-2; D possibly corresponds to TRBD1 (5 bases). The TCR comes from a human donor who had recovered from COVID-19. Material: CD4+ T cells from blood, cultured in vitro, obtained after SARS-CoV-2 vaccination. The CDR3 loop reads CASSELSGSGELFF. The CDR3 nucleotides read TGCGCCAGCAGTGAGTTGTCAGGGTCCGGGGAGCTGTTTTTT.